Shown below are 22 T cell receptor beta chains from a single sample sequenced in a study of OX40 agonist ivuxolimab in advanced cancers. The method was immunoSEQ multiplex PCR; TCRdb's version includes in-frame clones alone and lacks a portion of them. This table holds about 46,000 clones, 70% to 90% found once. This sample comprised CD4+ or CD8+ T cells sorted from blood, obtained in a trial of the OX40 agonist ivuxolimab. Receptor source: an adult with an advanced solid tumor such as melanoma, head and neck, liver or kidney cancer.

The genes are TRBV15 and TRBJ2-1, with D hard to call. Germline CDR1 and CDR2: LNHNV and YYDKDF (reference sequence). V lost 0 bases and J lost 15, with 12 bases in between. The CDR3 runs to 12 residues. In nucleotides, the CDR3 is TGTGCCACCAGCAGAGATGGACCCCCTGGGTTCTTC. It yields the protein CATSRDGPPGFF.

The chain is built from TRBV6-6 and TRBJ2-1; possibly TRBD2 for D (5 bases). Germline assignment: CDR1 MNHNY and CDR2 SVGAGI (reference sequence). V lost 6 bases to trimming and J lost 7 bases, with 10 bases between them. There are 12 residues in the CDR3. CDR3 nucleotide sequence: TGTGCCAGCAGCCCCTGGGAGAATGAGCAGTTCTTC. Translating gives CASSPWENEQFF.

This rearrangement joins TRBV28 to TRBJ1-6; unclear D gene. The V end was cut by 5 bases, the J end by 3 bases, with 11 bases between. This CDR3 is built from 15 residues. CDR1 MDHEN and CDR2 SYDVKM come from the germline V gene. The CDR3 DNA follows: TGTGCCAGCAGTGACCTTACGGACTATAATTCACCCCTCCACTTT. Residues: CASSDLTDYNSPLHF.

This chain connects TRBV6-6 to TRBJ2-2; D uncertain. V was clipped by 0 bases and J by 1 base, with 6 bases between them. The CDR3 covers 15 residues. Germline lookup yields CDR1 MNHNY and CDR2 SVGAGI (reference sequence). The CDR3 sequence is CASSYSKGNTGELFF. Written as DNA, the CDR3 is TGTGCCAGCAGTTACTCGAAGGGGAACACCGGGGAGCTGTTTTTT.

This clone was counted a few times. The chain employs TRBV5-1 and TRBJ1-1; a possible D gene is TRBD1 (5 bases). The CDR3 spans 14 residues. Per germline, CDR1 SGHRS and CDR2 YFSETQ. Trimming cost V 3 bases and J 8 bases, with 17 bases left between them. CDR3 in amino acids: CASSSYGGTEEAFF. The CDR3 DNA follows: TGCGCCAGCAGCTCATACGGTGGGACGGAAGAAGCTTTCTTT.

This chain connects TRBV11-1 to TRBJ1-2, with no clear D. With 5 bases removed from V and 8 bases from J, the gap between germline ends came to 12 bases. The CDR3 is 12 residues long. CDR1 SGHAT and CDR2 FQDESV come from the germline V gene (reference sequence). For the CDR3, the DNA is TGTGCCAGCAGCGCGGAGAAATACGGCTACACCTTC. This translates into CASSAEKYGYTF.

In DNA form, the CDR3 reads TGCGCCAGCAGCTTATCGACAGTCGGGTACCAAGAGACCCAGTACTTC. Its protein is CASSLSTVGYQETQYF. The chain joins TRBV5-1 to TRBJ2-5, with a possible D match to TRBD1 (5 bases). The V gene lost 2 bases and the J gene lost 0 bases, with 14 bases spanning the gap. CDR1 is SGHRS and CDR2 is YFSETQ in the germline V gene. There are 16 residues in the CDR3.

V usage is TRBV7-9 and J usage is TRBJ2-1; tentatively, D is TRBD1 or TRBD2 (5 bases each). The V and J ends lost 2 bases and 9 bases respectively, with 11 bases between them. Germline loops: CDR1 SEHNR, CDR2 FQNEAQ (reference sequence). The CDR3 has 13 residues. CDR3 sequence (DNA): TGTGCCAGCAGCTTAAACTGGGGGACTGAGCAGTTCTTC. Its translation is CASSLNWGTEQFF.

This chain joins TRBV29-1 and TRBJ2-6; TRBD1 matches 7 bases. Germline-derived CDR1 and CDR2 are SQVTM and ANQGSEA. CDR3 length equals 15 residues. Unmatched junction bases numbered 6, after V lost 5 bases and J lost 2 bases. The CDR3 DNA is TGCAGCGTTCGCACCGGGACAGCTGGGGCCAACGTCCTGACTTTC. It encodes CSVRTGTAGANVLTF.

This rearrangement joins TRBV5-5 to TRBJ2-7; D possibly corresponds to TRBD2 (6 bases). Per the germline V gene, CDR1 is SGHKS and CDR2 is YYEKEE (reference sequence). The CDR3 has 13 residues. V lost 4 bases, J lost 2 bases, and 10 bases lay in between. The CDR3 nucleotides read TGTGCCAGCAGCCGGGGGACGGCCTACGAGCAGTACTTC. Protein: CASSRGTAYEQYF.

This chain connects TRBV29-1 to TRBJ1-2; D may be TRBD1 (5 bases). The CDR3 length is 13 residues. The V gene lost 5 bases and the J gene lost 0 bases, with 10 bases spanning the gap. The germline V gene has CDR1 SQVTM and CDR2 ANQGSEA. CDR3 amino acids: CSVTTGANYGYTF. The CDR3, as DNA: TGCAGCGTTACCACAGGAGCTAACTATGGCTACACCTTC.

This rearrangement joins TRBV28 to TRBJ1-1; D possibly corresponds to TRBD1 (6 bases). The CDR3 totals 14 residues. V was trimmed by 7 bases and J by 4 bases, leaving 16 bases between them. The germline V gene has CDR1 MDHEN and CDR2 SYDVKM. This CDR3 is CASTDRGHGTEAFF. CDR3 bases: TGTGCCAGCACGGATCGGGGGCATGGCACTGAAGCTTTCTTT.

In DNA, the CDR3 is TGTGCCAGCACCGTTGGTTTAAGTGAGGGAGGCTATGAGCAGTTCTTC. Translation: CASTVGLSEGGYEQFF. The chain employs TRBV9 and TRBJ2-1; possible D gene TRBD2, 6 bases. Germline V gene data show CDR1 as SGDLS and CDR2 as YYNGEE. V lost 6 bases and J 8 bases, leaving 24 bases between the germline ends. The CDR3 spans 16 residues.

This clone was detected only once. The rearrangement links TRBV13 to TRBJ2-2; 15 bases match TRBD2. CDR3 length: 17 amino acids. Germline CDR1 reads PRHDT; CDR2 reads FYEKMQ (reference sequence). Germline trimming cut 4 bases from V and 7 bases from J; bases unmatched to any gene: 7. In nucleotides, the CDR3 is TGTGCCAGCAGCTCCGGACTAGCGGGAGGGCCTGACGGGGAGCTGTTTTTT. Amino acids: CASSSGLAGGPDGELFF. The full variable domain, with the rest looked up from reference TRBV13 and TRBJ2-2, is AAGVIQSPRHLIKEKRETATLKCYPIPRHDTVYWYQQGPGQDPQFLISFYEKMQSDKGSIPDRFSAQQFSDYHSELNMSSLELGDSALYFCASSSGLAGGPDGELFFGEGSRLTVL.

The chain is built from TRBV30 and TRBJ1-1, with a weak D call TRBD1 (5 bases). This CDR3 is 12 amino acids long. V was shortened by 3 bases and J by 7 bases, with 12 bases between the two germline ends. CDR1 and CDR2 from the germline V gene are GTSNPN and SVGIG (reference sequence). The CDR3 DNA is TGTGCCTGGAGACCCAGGGTGGGTGAAGCTTTCTTT. It yields the protein CAWRPRVGEAFF.

The rearrangement links TRBV29-1 to TRBJ2-7; TRBD2 agrees at 11 bases. Germline V gene data show CDR1 as SQVTM and CDR2 as ANQGSEA. The length of the CDR3 is 14 residues. V gave up 4 bases and J gave up 7 bases; unmatched junction bases: 9. The CDR3 is CSVVSLAGGQEQYF. The CDR3 region has the DNA TGCAGCGTTGTAAGTCTAGCGGGAGGTCAAGAGCAGTACTTC.

This chain connects TRBV9 to TRBJ1-5; 8 bases are a match to TRBD1. Unmatched junction bases numbered 10, after V lost 4 bases and J lost 7 bases. Germline V gene sequence: CDR1 SGDLS, CDR2 YYNGEE. The CDR3 sequence is 15 residues long. CDR3 DNA sequence: TGTGCCAGCAGCCTCGGACAGGGAGGACAGCAGCCCCAGCATTTT. It codes for CASSLGQGGQQPQHF.

The chain employs TRBV5-1 and TRBJ1-3; D is undetermined. With 4 bases removed from V and 0 bases from J, the gap between germline ends came to 11 bases. CDR1 SGHRS and CDR2 YFSETQ come from the germline V gene. This CDR3 contains 15 residues. In DNA, the CDR3 is TGCGCCAGCAGCCAAATGGGGTACTCTGGAAACACCATATATTTT. This gives the protein CASSQMGYSGNTIYF.

The V call is TRBV28, the J call TRBJ2-1, with TRBD1 matching 7 bases. The CDR3 spans 17 residues. V trimming: 7 bases; J trimming: 4 bases; junction bases outside the gene matches: 16. Germline V lookup: CDR1 MDHEN, CDR2 SYDVKM. The CDR3 region is CASTPWGRDRLYNEQFF. The CDR3 DNA follows: TGTGCCAGCACCCCTTGGGGACGGGACAGATTGTACAATGAGCAGTTCTTC. Looking up the rest from reference TRBV28 and TRBJ2-1 gives the full variable domain: DVKVTQSSRYLVKRTGEKVFLECVQDMDHENMFWYRQDPGLGLRLIYFSYDVKMKEKGDIPEGYSVSREKKERFSLILESASTNQTSMYLCASTPWGRDRLYNEQFFGPGTRLTVL.

The CDR3 DNA is TGTGCCTGGAGTAGTCGGGGGACACCCCTCCACTTT. Residues: CAWSSRGTPLHF. The chain joins TRBV30 to TRBJ1-6; D may be TRBD1 (5 bases). Trimming removed 2 bases from V and 11 bases from J, with 10 bases in between. This CDR3 is 12 amino acids long. Per germline, CDR1 GTSNPN and CDR2 SVGIG (reference sequence). The full variable domain, its missing parts supplied by reference TRBV30 and TRBJ1-6, is SQTIHQWPATLVQPVGSPLSLECTVEGTSNPNLYWYRQAAGRGLQLLFYSVGIGQISSEVPQNLSASRPQDRQFILSSKKLLLSDSGFYLCAWSSRGTPLHFGNGTRLTVT.

Concerning this clone: This same CDR3 is encoded by further DNA sequences in the sample. The rearrangement uses TRBV9 and TRBJ2-3, with no clear D. The CDR3 loop spans 13 amino acids. Germline values: CDR1 SGDLS, CDR2 YYNGEE. Trimming left V 0 bases short and J 6 bases short, with 8 bases between. For the CDR3, the DNA is TGTGCCAGCAGCGTAGGGGGTCCTGATACGCAGTATTTT. Residues: CASSVGGPDTQYF.

The J gene is TRBJ1-2, the V gene TRBV27; TRBD1 matches 12 bases. The V gene's germline CDR1 is MNHEY and CDR2 SMNVEV (reference sequence). The trim removed 6 bases at V and 4 bases at J, leaving 6 bases unmatched. The CDR3 spans 15 residues. The CDR3 region is CASRMGTGGFYGYTF. As DNA, the CDR3 is TGTGCCAGCAGGATGGGGACAGGGGGCTTCTATGGCTACACCTTC.